The rows below give T cell receptor beta chains drawn from one sample of a study of blood T cell repertoires in COVID-19. Measured with immunoSEQ multiplex PCR; TCRdb has only the in-frame clones, and not every one. The table includes over 200,000 clones, about 88% detected once. The sample comprised peripheral blood. These TCRs come from a man in his 60s who had recovered from COVID-19. The CDR3 runs from the conserved cysteine through the conserved F or W. The order of the fields is V gene, clone size, J gene, D gene, CDR3 DNA, CDR3 protein. The D gene is left open where the match is weak. Rows may omit the clone size; those that give it use once, few, many or a size class.

v_call: TRBV19
clone_size: -
j_call: TRBJ1-2
d_call: TRBD1
cdr3_nt: TGTGCCAGTAGCTCCCCCGGACAGGGGGCAGGTGGCTACACCTTC
cdr3_aa: CASSSPGQGAGGYTF

v_call: TRBV5-1
clone_size: once
j_call: TRBJ2-1
d_call: TRBD2
cdr3_nt: TGCGCCAGCAGTCAGGTTGGCGGGGGGTACTCCTACAATGAGCAGTTCTTC
cdr3_aa: CASSQVGGGYSYNEQFF

v_call: TRBV25-1
clone_size: -
j_call: TRBJ2-7
d_call: TRBD1
cdr3_nt: TGTGCCAGCAGTGGGGGACAGGTCGCCTACGAGCAGTACTTC
cdr3_aa: CASSGGQVAYEQYF

v_call: TRBV6-2/TRBV6-3
clone_size: -
j_call: TRBJ1-5
d_call: -
cdr3_nt: TGTGCCAGCAGTTACTCTGAGGCGCTAAGGAATCAGCCCCAGCATTTT
cdr3_aa: CASSYSEALRNQPQHF

v_call: TRBV6-5
clone_size: -
j_call: TRBJ1-5
d_call: -
cdr3_nt: TGTGCCAGTGGGGCGGGGACGGGCAATCAGCCCCAGCATTTT
cdr3_aa: CASGAGTGNQPQHF

v_call: TRBV6-5
clone_size: few
j_call: TRBJ1-2
d_call: -
cdr3_nt: TGTGCCAGCAGGACACGGGGGGGCGGCTACACCTTC
cdr3_aa: CASRTRGGGYTF

v_call: TRBV18
clone_size: once
j_call: TRBJ2-2
d_call: TRBD1
cdr3_nt: TGTGCCAGCTCACCAGCGCCGGGACAGGTTAACACCGGGGAGCTGTTTTTT
cdr3_aa: CASSPAPGQVNTGELFF

v_call: TRBV3-1/TRBV3-2
clone_size: -
j_call: TRBJ2-7
d_call: -
cdr3_nt: TGTGCCAGCAGCCAAGATCCCAGAAGCTCCTACGAGCAGTACTTC
cdr3_aa: CASSQDPRSSYEQYF

v_call: TRBV13
clone_size: -
j_call: TRBJ1-6
d_call: TRBD1
cdr3_nt: TGTGCCAGCAGCGTAGGGACAGGGAGTGAACCCCTCCACTTT
cdr3_aa: CASSVGTGSEPLHF

v_call: TRBV6-5
clone_size: -
j_call: TRBJ1-2
d_call: TRBD1
cdr3_nt: TGTGCCAGCAGTTACCGTTGGACAGGGGGCTTTGGCTACACCTTC
cdr3_aa: CASSYRWTGGFGYTF

v_call: TRBV3-1/TRBV3-2
clone_size: -
j_call: TRBJ2-5
d_call: TRBD2
cdr3_nt: TGTGCCAGCAGCCAAGCCGGCCCGGGACTAGCGGGTGGGGAGACCCAGTACTTC
cdr3_aa: CASSQAGPGLAGGETQYF

v_call: TRBV7-2
clone_size: -
j_call: TRBJ2-1
d_call: TRBD1
cdr3_nt: TGTGCCAGCAGGTCGCGGACAGGGGGCGTGAATGAGCAGTTCTTC
cdr3_aa: CASRSRTGGVNEQFF

v_call: TRBV25-1
clone_size: -
j_call: TRBJ2-7
d_call: TRBD1
cdr3_nt: TGTGCCAGCAGTGCCTCTCCGGGACAGGGGGACTACGAGCAGTACTTC
cdr3_aa: CASSASPGQGDYEQYF

v_call: TRBV4-2
clone_size: -
j_call: TRBJ2-3
d_call: TRBD2
cdr3_nt: TGTGCCAGCAGCCAACGGCTGTCCAGCGGGGGGACCCGCATCAGCACAGATACGCAGTATTTT
cdr3_aa: CASSQRLSSGGTRISTDTQYF

v_call: TRBV5-4
clone_size: -
j_call: TRBJ2-7
d_call: TRBD1
cdr3_nt: TGTGCCAGCAGCGGCCGGGGACAGGGGACCTACGAGCAGTACTTC
cdr3_aa: CASSGRGQGTYEQYF

v_call: TRBV6-2/TRBV6-3
clone_size: -
j_call: TRBJ2-5
d_call: -
cdr3_nt: TGTGCCAGCAGTAGACCGTCGACAAGCCAAGAGACCCAGTACTTC
cdr3_aa: CASSRPSTSQETQYF

v_call: TRBV11-3
clone_size: few
j_call: TRBJ2-3
d_call: TRBD2
cdr3_nt: TGTGCCAGCAGCAAAACTAGCGGGGTTTTTGCAGATACGCAGTATTTT
cdr3_aa: CASSKTSGVFADTQYF

v_call: TRBV5-5
clone_size: once
j_call: TRBJ2-5
d_call: -
cdr3_nt: TGTGCCAGCAGCACGGACACTCAGACCCAGTACTTC
cdr3_aa: CASSTDTQTQYF

v_call: TRBV19
clone_size: -
j_call: TRBJ2-2
d_call: TRBD1
cdr3_nt: TGTGCCAGTAGTAGGGGACAGGGTCTGTTATCCGGGGAGCTGTTTTTT
cdr3_aa: CASSRGQGLLSGELFF

v_call: TRBV19
clone_size: -
j_call: TRBJ2-7
d_call: -
cdr3_nt: TGTGCCAGTAGCTTCCAGGCCAGCTTTTGGGACGAGCAGTACTTC
cdr3_aa: CASSFQASFWDEQYF

v_call: TRBV7-3
clone_size: -
j_call: TRBJ1-1
d_call: TRBD1
cdr3_nt: TGTGCCAGCAGCTTAAGTGGCAGGGGGCAGATAGCCACTGAAGCTTTCTTT
cdr3_aa: CASSLSGRGQIATEAFF

v_call: TRBV5-5
clone_size: -
j_call: TRBJ2-6
d_call: TRBD1
cdr3_nt: TGTGCCAGCAGCATTTCAGGGGGATCTGGGGCCAACGTCCTGACTTTC
cdr3_aa: CASSISGGSGANVLTF

v_call: TRBV4-2
clone_size: -
j_call: TRBJ1-3
d_call: -
cdr3_nt: TGTGCCAGCAGCCTCGAGGGTTTGCCTGGAAACACCATATATTTT
cdr3_aa: CASSLEGLPGNTIYF

v_call: TRBV6-6
clone_size: -
j_call: TRBJ2-7
d_call: -
cdr3_nt: TGTGCCAGCAGTGTCACAGGGTTCTACGAGCAGTACTTC
cdr3_aa: CASSVTGFYEQYF

v_call: TRBV3-1/TRBV3-2
clone_size: -
j_call: TRBJ2-5
d_call: TRBD2
cdr3_nt: TGTGCCAGCAGCCCTTACCCACTAGCGGGGGGGCAAGAGACCCAGTACTTC
cdr3_aa: CASSPYPLAGGQETQYF

v_call: TRBV5-1
clone_size: -
j_call: TRBJ2-3
d_call: TRBD2
cdr3_nt: TGCGCCAGCAGCCCTGGACTAGCGGTGTTGGATACGCAGTATTTT
cdr3_aa: CASSPGLAVLDTQYF

v_call: TRBV18
clone_size: -
j_call: TRBJ2-7
d_call: TRBD2
cdr3_nt: TGTGCCAGCTCACCACTGAGCGGGGGGGCCGGTTACGAGCAGTACTTC
cdr3_aa: CASSPLSGGAGYEQYF

v_call: TRBV7-3
clone_size: -
j_call: TRBJ2-5
d_call: -
cdr3_nt: TGTGCCAGCAGCTTAACGCCAGGGGTTGCAGAGACCCAGTACTTC
cdr3_aa: CASSLTPGVAETQYF

v_call: TRBV7-2
clone_size: -
j_call: TRBJ1-4
d_call: TRBD1
cdr3_nt: TGTGCCAGCAGCACCCACAGGGGAACTAATGAAAAACTGTTTTTT
cdr3_aa: CASSTHRGTNEKLFF

v_call: TRBV7-9
clone_size: -
j_call: TRBJ1-3
d_call: -
cdr3_nt: TGTGCCAGCAGCTTAGGCCCAGAATGGGGAAACACCATATATTTT
cdr3_aa: CASSLGPEWGNTIYF

v_call: TRBV6-2/TRBV6-3
clone_size: once
j_call: TRBJ2-3
d_call: -
cdr3_nt: TGTGCCAGCAGCCAAAGGGGTGTCCTACCAGATACGCAGTATTTT
cdr3_aa: CASSQRGVLPDTQYF

v_call: TRBV7-2
clone_size: once
j_call: TRBJ2-3
d_call: TRBD1
cdr3_nt: TGTGCCAGCAGCCCGATACTAAGGGGGCCAGATACGCAGTATTTT
cdr3_aa: CASSPILRGPDTQYF

v_call: TRBV27
clone_size: -
j_call: TRBJ2-6
d_call: -
cdr3_nt: TGTGCCAGCAGTCGGAGGGATCCTGGGGCCAACGTCCTGACTTTC
cdr3_aa: CASSRRDPGANVLTF

v_call: TRBV7-9
clone_size: few
j_call: TRBJ1-2
d_call: -
cdr3_nt: TGTGCCAGCAGCTTAGATCCAGGCACTTCCTTCGGCTACACCTTC
cdr3_aa: CASSLDPGTSFGYTF

v_call: TRBV3-1/TRBV3-2
clone_size: -
j_call: TRBJ2-7
d_call: TRBD2
cdr3_nt: TGTGCCAGCAGCCTACTAGCGGACTCCTACGAGCAGTACTTC
cdr3_aa: CASSLLADSYEQYF

v_call: TRBV5-1
clone_size: -
j_call: TRBJ2-3
d_call: TRBD2
cdr3_nt: TGCGCCAGCAAAGAGACTAGCGGGGTGGATACGCAGTATTTT
cdr3_aa: CASKETSGVDTQYF

v_call: TRBV18
clone_size: once
j_call: TRBJ2-5
d_call: -
cdr3_nt: TGTGCCAGCTCACCATCACTAGCAGAAGAGACCCAGTACTTC
cdr3_aa: CASSPSLAEETQYF

v_call: TRBV18
clone_size: -
j_call: TRBJ2-1
d_call: -
cdr3_nt: TGTGCCAGCTCACCACAGACTTCCTACAATGAGCAGTTCTTC
cdr3_aa: CASSPQTSYNEQFF

v_call: TRBV7-2
clone_size: -
j_call: TRBJ2-7
d_call: -
cdr3_nt: TGTGCCAGCAGCTCCCGGGACTCCGACTACGAGCAGTACTTC
cdr3_aa: CASSSRDSDYEQYF

v_call: TRBV9
clone_size: -
j_call: TRBJ1-2
d_call: -
cdr3_nt: TGTGCCAGCAGCGTAGCGGGGGACCCCCTTGCCTTC
cdr3_aa: CASSVAGDPLAF

v_call: TRBV7-9
clone_size: many
j_call: TRBJ2-3
d_call: TRBD2
cdr3_nt: TGTGCCAGCAGCCACGTGCTGGGGGGGAGCACAGATACGCAGTATTTT
cdr3_aa: CASSHVLGGSTDTQYF

v_call: TRBV4-1
clone_size: few
j_call: TRBJ2-2
d_call: TRBD2
cdr3_nt: TGCGCCAGCAGCCAAGAGAGCGGGGGGATGAGCACCGGGGAGCTGTTTTTT
cdr3_aa: CASSQESGGMSTGELFF

v_call: TRBV4-2
clone_size: -
j_call: TRBJ1-1
d_call: -
cdr3_nt: TGTGCCAGCAGCCCCTTGGGGGCTACGAACACTGAAGCTTTCTTT
cdr3_aa: CASSPLGATNTEAFF

v_call: TRBV7-9
clone_size: -
j_call: TRBJ2-7
d_call: TRBD2
cdr3_nt: TGTGCCAGCAGCGCGGTGACTAGCGGGGGGGCAGGCGAGCAGTACTTC
cdr3_aa: CASSAVTSGGAGEQYF

v_call: TRBV5-1
clone_size: -
j_call: TRBJ2-1
d_call: TRBD2
cdr3_nt: TGCGCCACGTCTGAGTTAGCGGGGGGTGGTGAGCAGTTCTTC
cdr3_aa: CATSELAGGGEQFF

v_call: TRBV5-5
clone_size: -
j_call: TRBJ2-7
d_call: -
cdr3_nt: TGTGCCAGCAGCTTGGCACAAACAAAGTTTGCCTACGAGCAGTACTTC
cdr3_aa: CASSLAQTKFAYEQYF

v_call: TRBV27
clone_size: -
j_call: TRBJ1-1
d_call: TRBD1
cdr3_nt: TGTGCCAGCAGACCCAGGGGGCGGTCGAACACTGAAGCTTTCTTT
cdr3_aa: CASRPRGRSNTEAFF

v_call: TRBV7-2
clone_size: -
j_call: TRBJ2-7
d_call: TRBD2
cdr3_nt: TGTGCCAGCAGCTCGCCGGGACTAAGACATTACGAGCAGTACTTC
cdr3_aa: CASSSPGLRHYEQYF

v_call: TRBV5-4
clone_size: -
j_call: TRBJ2-5
d_call: TRBD2
cdr3_nt: TGTGCCAGCAGCTCTAGCACTAGCGGGGCACAAGAGACCCAGTACTTC
cdr3_aa: CASSSSTSGAQETQYF